Shown below are 15 T cell receptor beta chains from a single sample sequenced in a study of type 1 regulatory T cells. Study-level findings and limits: Type 1 regulatory T cells had a more restricted TCR repertoire than non-type 1 regulatory T cells.

TCRdb re-called the reads through MiXCR, storing one row per CDR3 protein. Among more than 4,500 distinct CDR3 sequences, around 26% were seen once, and the ten largest hold about two fifths. These TCRs' antigens remain unknown. Sequencing was performed on cultured type 1 regulatory T (Tr1) cells, either the whole culture or a sorted fraction (not recorded which). The source of these receptors is a human donor in good health.

This clonotype turned up a few times. This chain links TRBV7-9 with TRBJ2-7; 8 nucleotides agree with TRBD2. After removal of 5 bases from V and 5 bases from J, the junction contained 11 bases not matched to a gene. There are 15 residues in the CDR3. Germline V gives CDR1 SEHNR, CDR2 FQNEAQ (reference sequence). The CDR3 protein is CASSPRGGLRNEQYF. The CDR3 region has the DNA TGTGCCAGCAGCCCCCGGGGGGGCCTTAGGAACGAGCAGTACTTC.

This clonotype is large within its sample. The rearrangement joins TRBV20-1 to TRBJ2-1; no clear D. The V end lost 2 bases, the J end lost 4 bases, and 15 bases lay between the germline ends. The length of the CDR3 is 15 residues. Germline CDR1 reads DFQATT; CDR2 reads SNEGSKA (reference sequence). DNA for the CDR3: TGCAGTGCTAGACGTCCGGCACAGTCTTACAATGAGCAGTTCTTC. This gives the protein CSARRPAQSYNEQFF.

In its sample, this clonotype ranks as medium-sized. The chain uses TRBV10-3 and TRBJ1-2; TRBD1 agrees at 7 bases. The CDR3 consists of 15 residues. Germline CDR1 and CDR2: ENHRY and SYGVKD. With V trimmed by 3 bases and J by 1 base, 5 bases remained unmatched. The CDR3 sequence is CAISDPGQVNYGYTF. The CDR3 nucleotides are TGTGCCATCAGTGACCCCGGACAGGTTAACTATGGCTACACCTTC.

By share, this clonotype counts as large. This sequence joins TRBV5-5 and TRBJ1-2; 7 bases match TRBD1. Per the germline V gene, CDR1 is SGHKS and CDR2 is YYEKEE (reference sequence). The CDR3 is made up of 15 amino acids. J gave up 4 bases and V 1 base, and 7 bases lay outside the gene matches. CDR3 loop: CASSLQAQGGYGYTF. The CDR3 coding sequence is TGTGCCAGCAGCTTGCAGGCCCAGGGGGGCTATGGCTACACCTTC.

By sample fraction, this clonotype is large. The V gene is TRBV4-3, the J gene TRBJ1-1, with no clear D. Trimming pared 0 bases from V and 0 bases from J, leaving 14 bases between. CDR3 size: 17 residues. Germline values: CDR1 LGHNA, CDR2 YSLEER. CDR3 DNA: TGCGCCAGCAGCCAAGATATAGTCCGTCTCATGAACACTGAAGCTTTCTTT. Its protein is CASSQDIVRLMNTEAFF.

This clonotype has ten or more counts. CDR3 DNA: TGTGCCAGCAGCCGCTCCGGGACAGGGTCAGACTATGGCTACACCTTC. The encoded protein is CASSRSGTGSDYGYTF. The chain joins TRBV7-9 to TRBJ1-2; 9 bases line up with TRBD1. The ends lost 5 bases at V and 3 bases at J; junction bases unmatched: 10. The germline gives CDR1 SEHNR, CDR2 FQNEAQ (reference sequence). The CDR3 spans 16 residues. Filled out from reference TRBV7-9 and TRBJ1-2, the complete variable domain reads DTGVSQNPRHKITKRGQNVTFRCDPISEHNRLYWYRQTLGQGPEFLTYFQNEAQLEKSRLLSDRFSAERPKGSFSTLEIQRTEQGDSAMYLCASSRSGTGSDYGYTFGSGTRLTVV.

The V gene is TRBV12-3 or TRBV12-4, the J gene TRBJ1-6, with no clear D. The germline V and J ends were trimmed by 2 bases and 13 bases, with 21 bases remaining between them. The CDR3 is 16 amino acids. The CDR3: CASSLRLAATWAPLHF. The CDR3, as DNA: TGTGCCAGCAGTTTAAGGTTGGCGGCTACCTGGGCCCCCCTCCACTTT.

By sample share, this clonotype is hyperexpanded. The V and J genes are TRBV5-1 and TRBJ2-4, with D possibly matching TRBD2 (6 bases). The CDR3 sequence is 15 residues long. In germline, CDR1 is SGHRS, CDR2 YFSETQ. V lost 5 bases, J lost 6 bases, and 18 bases lay in between. The CDR3 loop reads CASRPAGGLGNIQYF. CDR3 DNA: TGCGCCAGCAGACCCGCTGGAGGGCTGGGAAACATTCAGTACTTC. The whole variable domain, remainder taken from reference TRBV5-1 and TRBJ2-4, is KAGVTQTPRYLIKTRGQQVTLSCSPISGHRSVSWYQQTPGQGLQFLFEYFSETQRNKGNFPGRFSGRQFSNSRSEMNVSTLELGDSALYLCASRPAGGLGNIQYFGAGTRLSVL.

This clonotype rates as medium-sized. The genes are TRBV14 and TRBJ1-6; TRBD1 might be the D (5 bases). Looked up from germline, CDR1 is SGHDN and CDR2 is FVKESK. V lost 5 bases to trimming and J lost 8 bases, with 10 bases between them. CDR3 length: 13 residues. The CDR3 spells CASSSQGYSPLHF. In DNA form, the CDR3 reads TGTGCCAGCAGCAGCCAGGGTTATTCACCCCTCCACTTT.

The V and J genes are TRBV10-3 and TRBJ2-5; possible D gene TRBD2, 5 bases. The CDR3 totals 13 residues. The germline CDR1 and CDR2 sequences are ENHRY and SYGVKD. Trimming removed 6 bases at V and 5 bases at J, with 13 bases between. The CDR3 reads CAIRGSSTETQYF. The CDR3 region has the DNA TGTGCCATCAGAGGTTCTAGCACGGAGACCCAGTACTTC.

In its sample, this clonotype ranks as hyperexpanded. The chain couples TRBV7-2 to TRBJ2-7; no reliable D call. Trimming left V 2 bases short and J 6 bases short, with 14 bases between. From germline, CDR1 is SGHTA and CDR2 FQGNSA. The CDR3 has 14 residues. CDR3 amino acids: CASSLRGEFAEQYF. CDR3 bases: TGTGCCAGCAGCTTAAGAGGCGAGTTCGCCGAGCAGTACTTC.

This chain links TRBV5-1 with TRBJ2-3, with 13 nucleotides matching TRBD2. The V gene's germline CDR1 is SGHRS and CDR2 YFSETQ. The junction had 1 base not matched to a gene; V was cut back by 0 bases and J by 3 bases. There are 16 residues in the CDR3. The CDR3 loop reads CASSLGTSGGTDTQYF. DNA of the CDR3: TGCGCCAGCAGCTTGGGGACTAGCGGGGGAACAGATACGCAGTATTTT.

The J gene is TRBJ2-3, the V gene TRBV6-4; a possible D gene is TRBD1 (6 bases). Trimming shortened V by 2 bases and J by 5 bases, and 14 bases separated the two germline ends. This CDR3 comprises 15 residues. Germline loops: CDR1 MRHNA, CDR2 SNTAGT. The CDR3 coding sequence is TGTGCCAGCAGTGACCCAGCCTTAGGGGGAGATACGCAGTATTTT. Protein sequence: CASSDPALGGDTQYF.

This clonotype has ten or more counts. The chain is built from TRBV5-1 and TRBJ2-6; unclear D gene. The CDR3 has 16 amino acids. The germline CDR1 and CDR2 sequences are SGHRS and YFSETQ. V dropped 3 bases and J dropped 0 bases, with 10 bases sitting between them. CDR3 sequence: CASSSAVFSGANVLTF. The CDR3 DNA sequence: TGCGCCAGCAGCTCCGCAGTGTTCTCTGGGGCCAACGTCCTGACTTTC.

This clonotype was recorded a few times. The rearrangement links TRBV24-1 to TRBJ1-5; D is unclear. Germline values: CDR1 KGHDR, CDR2 SFDVKD. V was clipped by 3 bases and J by 9 bases, with 14 bases between them. The CDR3 runs to 14 residues. This chain's CDR3 is CATSDRTGRAPQHF. The CDR3 DNA reads as TGTGCCACCAGTGATCGGACGGGGAGAGCGCCCCAGCATTTT.